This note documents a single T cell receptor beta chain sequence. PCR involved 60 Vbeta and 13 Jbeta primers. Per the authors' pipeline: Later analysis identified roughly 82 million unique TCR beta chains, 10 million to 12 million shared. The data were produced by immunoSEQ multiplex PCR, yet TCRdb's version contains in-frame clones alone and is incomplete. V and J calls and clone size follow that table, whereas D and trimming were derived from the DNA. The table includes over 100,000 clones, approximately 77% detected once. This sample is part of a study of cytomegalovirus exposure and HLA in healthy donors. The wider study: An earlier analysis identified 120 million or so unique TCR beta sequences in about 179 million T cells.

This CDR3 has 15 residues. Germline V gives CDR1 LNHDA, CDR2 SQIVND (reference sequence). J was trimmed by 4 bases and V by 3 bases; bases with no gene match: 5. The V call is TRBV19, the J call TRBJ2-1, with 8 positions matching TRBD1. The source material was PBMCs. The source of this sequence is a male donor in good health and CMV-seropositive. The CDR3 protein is CASSIRQGPYNEQFF. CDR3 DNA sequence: TGTGCCAGTAGTATCCGACAGGGGCCATACAATGAGCAGTTCTTC.